This TCR beta chain stems from a study of CD8+ T cells in alopecia areata. For the study at large: The authors grafted skin from approximately 6-13-month-old C3H/HeJ donors with spontaneous alopecia onto roughly 6-10-week-old female C3H/HeJ mice.

Germline values: CDR1 NSHNY, CDR2 SYGAGN. The length of the CDR3 is 13 residues. By sample fraction, this clone is medium-sized. The antigen is unknown. Gene names denote mouse genes. The CDR3 extends 4 residues past the end of the read, so its final part is completed from the germline J gene. The study sorted pooled cutaneous lymph node cells by CD4, CD8alpha, NKG2D, NKG2ACE and other markers. Whole-study results and caveats: Lesional scalp, notably in alopecia totalis/universalis, had clonality above that of normal scalp. It was less clear whether patients shared TCRs than it was in mice, possibly because of HLA.

TCR sequencing used cDNA made by reverse transcription of extracted RNA. Libraries were prepared by immunoSEQ multiplex PCR; TCRdb keeps only in-frame clonotypes and omits some of them. The sample was found to contain about 3,600 clones, and every one recurs. The V call is TRBV13-1, the J call TRBJ2-7; 11 bases agree with TRBD2. The sample comprised CD8+ T cells sorted from a lymph node. This TCR was sampled from a C3H/HeJ mouse with alopecia areata. Strain haplotype at MHC: H2-k. CDR3 DNA (partial): TGTGCCAGCGCCGGGACTGGGGGTTAT. Its translation: CASAGTGGY. The whole CDR3 sequence is CASAGTGGYEQYF.